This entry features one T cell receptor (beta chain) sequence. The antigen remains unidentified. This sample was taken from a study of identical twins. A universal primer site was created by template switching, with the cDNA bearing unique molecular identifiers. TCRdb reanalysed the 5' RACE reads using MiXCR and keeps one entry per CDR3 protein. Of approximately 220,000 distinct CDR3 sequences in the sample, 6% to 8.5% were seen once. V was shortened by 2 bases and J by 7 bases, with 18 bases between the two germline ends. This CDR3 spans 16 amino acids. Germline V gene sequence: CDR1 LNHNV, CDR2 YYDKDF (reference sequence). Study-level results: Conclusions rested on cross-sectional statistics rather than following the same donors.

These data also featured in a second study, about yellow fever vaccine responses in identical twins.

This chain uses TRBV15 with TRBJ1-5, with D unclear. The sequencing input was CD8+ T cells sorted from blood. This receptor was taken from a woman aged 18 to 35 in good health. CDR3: CATSRPPVEDGQPQHF. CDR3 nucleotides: TGTGCCACCAGCAGACCCCCCGTGGAGGACGGGCAGCCCCAGCATTTT.